Sequencing of this T cell receptor beta chain was carried out in a study of early T cells in non-severe SARS-CoV-2 infection. This clonotype was seen repeatedly, ten times or more. One entry per CDR3 protein, called by TCRdb with MiXCR from the 5' RACE reads. This table holds around 29,000 distinct CDR3 sequences, about 9.5% found once. V was pared by 0 bases and J by 7 bases, with 11 bases of the junction left unmatched. Germline CDR1 reads DFQATT; CDR2 reads SNEGSKA (reference sequence). This CDR3 region has 15 residues. The sequenced sample consisted of whole blood. The source of this sequence is an adult who was a healthcare worker with PCR-confirmed SARS-CoV-2 infection or an uninfected control (not recorded which). The chain uses TRBV20-1 and TRBJ2-7, with 8 bases lining up with TRBD1. CDR3 amino acids: CSARDPGQVSGEQYF. The CDR3 DNA follows: TGCAGTGCTAGAGACCCGGGACAGGTTTCGGGAGAGCAGTACTTC.